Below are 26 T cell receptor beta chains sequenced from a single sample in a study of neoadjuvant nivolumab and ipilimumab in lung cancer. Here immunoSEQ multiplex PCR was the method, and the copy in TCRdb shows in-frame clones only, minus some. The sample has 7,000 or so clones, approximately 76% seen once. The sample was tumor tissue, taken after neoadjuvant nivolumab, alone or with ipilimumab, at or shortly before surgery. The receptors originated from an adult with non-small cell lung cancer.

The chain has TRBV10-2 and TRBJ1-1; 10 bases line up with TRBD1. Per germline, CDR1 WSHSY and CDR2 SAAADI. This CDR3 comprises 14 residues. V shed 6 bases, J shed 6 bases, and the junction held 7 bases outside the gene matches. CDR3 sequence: CASRYDRGLAEAFF. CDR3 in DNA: TGCGCCAGCAGGTATGACAGGGGGCTCGCTGAAGCTTTCTTT.

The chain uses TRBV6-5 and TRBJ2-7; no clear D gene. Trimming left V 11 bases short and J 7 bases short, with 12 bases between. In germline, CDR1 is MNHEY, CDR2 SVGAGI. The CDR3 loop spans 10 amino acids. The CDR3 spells CAATGSEQYF. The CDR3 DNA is TGTGCCGCGACCGGTTCGGAGCAGTACTTC.

The CDR3 region has the DNA TGCAGCGTTGAATTAGCGGGAGTCATTTACAATGAGCAGTTCTTC. Translation gives CSVELAGVIYNEQFF. The V call is TRBV29-1, the J call TRBJ2-1; TRBD2 matches at 9 bases. With 2 bases clipped from V and 4 bases from J, the junction kept 6 bases outside the gene matches. Germline CDR1 is SQVTM and CDR2 is ANQGSEA. This CDR3 comprises 15 residues.

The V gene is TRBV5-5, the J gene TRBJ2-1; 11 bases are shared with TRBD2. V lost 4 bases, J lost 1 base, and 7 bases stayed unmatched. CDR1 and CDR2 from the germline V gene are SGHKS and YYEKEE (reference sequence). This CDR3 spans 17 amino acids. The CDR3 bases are TGTGCCAGCAGCCACTGGACTAGCGGGCTGTCCTACAATGAGCAGTTCTTC. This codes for CASSHWTSGLSYNEQFF.

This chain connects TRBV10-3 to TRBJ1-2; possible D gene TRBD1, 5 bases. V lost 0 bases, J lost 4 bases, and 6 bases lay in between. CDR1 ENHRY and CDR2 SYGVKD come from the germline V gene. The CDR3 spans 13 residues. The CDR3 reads CAISESQGYGYTF. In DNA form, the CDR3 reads TGTGCCATCAGTGAGTCCCAGGGCTATGGCTACACCTTC.

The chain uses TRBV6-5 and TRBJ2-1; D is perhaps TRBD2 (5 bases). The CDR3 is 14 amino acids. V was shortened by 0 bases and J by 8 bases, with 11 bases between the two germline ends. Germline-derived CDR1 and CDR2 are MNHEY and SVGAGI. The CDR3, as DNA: TGTGCCAGCAGTTACTCGACTAAGGGAGATGAGCAGTTCTTC. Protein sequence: CASSYSTKGDEQFF.

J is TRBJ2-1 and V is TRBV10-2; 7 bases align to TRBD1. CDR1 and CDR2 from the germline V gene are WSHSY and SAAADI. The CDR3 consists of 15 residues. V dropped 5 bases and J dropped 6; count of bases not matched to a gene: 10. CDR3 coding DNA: TGCGCCAGCAGTTTAGACAGGGAACTCGTCAATGAGCAGTTCTTC. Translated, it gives CASSLDRELVNEQFF.

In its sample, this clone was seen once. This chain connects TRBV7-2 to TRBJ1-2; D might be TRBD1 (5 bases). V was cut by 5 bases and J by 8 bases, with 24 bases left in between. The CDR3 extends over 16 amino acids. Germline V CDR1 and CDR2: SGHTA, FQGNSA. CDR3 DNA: TGTGCCAGCAGCGAGGGACCCAGGTTAAGAGTAGGCGGCTACACCTTC. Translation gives CASSEGPRLRVGGYTF.

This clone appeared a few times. The CDR3: CASSFAGTSGSWLTYEQYF. In nucleotides, the CDR3 is TGTGCCAGCAGCTTCGCCGGGACTAGCGGGAGTTGGCTCACCTACGAGCAGTACTTC. V is TRBV13 and J is TRBJ2-7, with 14 positions matching TRBD2. V trimming: 3 bases; J trimming: 2 bases; junction bases outside the gene matches: 12. This CDR3 contains 19 residues. Germline lookup yields CDR1 PRHDT and CDR2 FYEKMQ (reference sequence).

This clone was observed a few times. In DNA form, the CDR3 reads TGTGCCAGCAGCGTAGGTGGAGGAGCGTCGAGTACGCAGTATTTT. It encodes CASSVGGGASSTQYF. The rearrangement joins TRBV9 to TRBJ2-3; a weak D match, TRBD2 (5 bases). Germline V gene data show CDR1 as SGDLS and CDR2 as YYNGEE. Trimming cost V 0 bases and J 8 bases, with 16 bases left between them. The CDR3 has 15 residues.

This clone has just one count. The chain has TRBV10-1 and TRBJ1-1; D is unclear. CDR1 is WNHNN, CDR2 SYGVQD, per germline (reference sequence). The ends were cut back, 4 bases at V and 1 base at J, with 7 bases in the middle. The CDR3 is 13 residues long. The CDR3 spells CASSGNRNTEAFF. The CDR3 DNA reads TGCGCCAGCAGTGGTAACAGGAACACTGAAGCTTTCTTT.

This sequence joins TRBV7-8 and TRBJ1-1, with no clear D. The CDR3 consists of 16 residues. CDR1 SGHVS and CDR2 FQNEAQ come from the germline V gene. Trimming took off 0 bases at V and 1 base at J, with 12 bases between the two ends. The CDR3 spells CASSLAGSKANTEAFF. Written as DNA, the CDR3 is TGTGCCAGCAGCTTAGCAGGGTCCAAGGCGAACACTGAAGCTTTCTTT. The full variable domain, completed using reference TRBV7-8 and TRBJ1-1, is GAGVSQSPRYKVAKRGQDVALRCDPISGHVSLFWYQQALGQGPEFLTYFQNEAQLDKSGLPSDRFFAERPEGSVSTLKIQRTQQEDSAVYLCASSLAGSKANTEAFFGQGTRLTVV.

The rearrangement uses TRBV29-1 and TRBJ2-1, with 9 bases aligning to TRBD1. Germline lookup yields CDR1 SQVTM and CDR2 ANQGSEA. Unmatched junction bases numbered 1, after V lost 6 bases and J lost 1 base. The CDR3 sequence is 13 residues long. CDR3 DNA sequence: TGCAGCGTGGGACAGGGTTCCTACAATGAGCAGTTCTTC. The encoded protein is CSVGQGSYNEQFF.

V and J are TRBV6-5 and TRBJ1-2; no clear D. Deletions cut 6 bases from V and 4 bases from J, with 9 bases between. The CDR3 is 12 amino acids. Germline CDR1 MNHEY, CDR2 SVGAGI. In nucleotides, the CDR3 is TGTGCCAGCAGAGTCTTAGGCTATGGCTACACCTTC. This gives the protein CASRVLGYGYTF.

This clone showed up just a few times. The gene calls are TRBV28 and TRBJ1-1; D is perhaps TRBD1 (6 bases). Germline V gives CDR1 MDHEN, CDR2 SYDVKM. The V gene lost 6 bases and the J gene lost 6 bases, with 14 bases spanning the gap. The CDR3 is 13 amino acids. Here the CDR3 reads CASRPTGMPEAFF. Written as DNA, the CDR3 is TGTGCCAGCAGGCCTACAGGGATGCCTGAAGCTTTCTTT.

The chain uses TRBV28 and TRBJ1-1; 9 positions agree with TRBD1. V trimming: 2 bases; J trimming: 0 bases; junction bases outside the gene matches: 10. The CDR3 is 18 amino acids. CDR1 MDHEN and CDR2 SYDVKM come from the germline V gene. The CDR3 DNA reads TGTGCCAGCAGTTTAGGGGGGACAGGGAATTACATGAACACTGAAGCTTTCTTT. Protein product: CASSLGGTGNYMNTEAFF.

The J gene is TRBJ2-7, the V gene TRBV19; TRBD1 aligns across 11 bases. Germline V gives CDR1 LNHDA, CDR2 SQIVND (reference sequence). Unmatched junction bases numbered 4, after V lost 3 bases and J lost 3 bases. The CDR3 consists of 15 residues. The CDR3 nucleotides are TGTGCCAGTAGTATGCCGGGACAGGGGGTCTACGAGCAGTACTTC. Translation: CASSMPGQGVYEQYF.

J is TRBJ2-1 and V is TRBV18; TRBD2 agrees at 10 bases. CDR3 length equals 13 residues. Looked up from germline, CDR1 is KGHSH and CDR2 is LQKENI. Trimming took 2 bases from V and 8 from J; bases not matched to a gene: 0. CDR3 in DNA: TGTGCCAGCTCACCAGGGACTAGCGATGAGCAGTTCTTC. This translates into CASSPGTSDEQFF.

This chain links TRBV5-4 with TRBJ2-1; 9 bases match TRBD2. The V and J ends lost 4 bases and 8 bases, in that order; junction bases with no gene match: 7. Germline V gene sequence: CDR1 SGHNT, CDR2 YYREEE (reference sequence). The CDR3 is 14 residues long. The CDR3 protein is CASSLRVAGDEQFF. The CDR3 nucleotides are TGTGCCAGCAGCCTCAGAGTAGCGGGAGATGAGCAGTTCTTC.

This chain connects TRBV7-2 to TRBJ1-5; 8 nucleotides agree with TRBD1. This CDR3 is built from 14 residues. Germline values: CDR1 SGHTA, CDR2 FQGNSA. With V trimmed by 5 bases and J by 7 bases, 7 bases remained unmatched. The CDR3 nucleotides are TGTGCCAGCAGCCTCAGACAGGGGAACCAGCCCCAGCATTTT. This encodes CASSLRQGNQPQHF.

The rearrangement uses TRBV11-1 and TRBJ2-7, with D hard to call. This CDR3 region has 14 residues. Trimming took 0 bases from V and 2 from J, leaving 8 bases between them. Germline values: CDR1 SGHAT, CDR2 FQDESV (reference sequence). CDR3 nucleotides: TGTGCCAGCAGCTTAGCGGGCTTCCCCTACGAGCAGTACTTC. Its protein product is CASSLAGFPYEQYF.

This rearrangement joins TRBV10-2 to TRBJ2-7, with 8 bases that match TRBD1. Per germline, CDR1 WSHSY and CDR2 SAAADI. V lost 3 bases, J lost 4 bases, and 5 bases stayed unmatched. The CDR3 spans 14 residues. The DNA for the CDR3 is TGCGCCAGCAGTGAAGACAGGGGCCCTTACGAGCAGTACTTC. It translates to CASSEDRGPYEQYF.

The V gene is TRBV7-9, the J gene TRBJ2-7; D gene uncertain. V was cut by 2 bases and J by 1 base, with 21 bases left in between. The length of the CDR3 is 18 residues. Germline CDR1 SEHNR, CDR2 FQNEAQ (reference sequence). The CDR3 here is CASSLPLQSPAVSYEQYF. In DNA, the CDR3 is TGTGCCAGCAGCTTACCGCTACAGTCCCCGGCGGTTTCCTACGAGCAGTACTTC.

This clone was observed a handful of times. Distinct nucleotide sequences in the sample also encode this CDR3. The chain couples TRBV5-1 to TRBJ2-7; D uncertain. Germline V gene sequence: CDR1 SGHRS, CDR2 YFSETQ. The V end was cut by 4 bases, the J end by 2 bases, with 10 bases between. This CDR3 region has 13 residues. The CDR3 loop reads CASSPPSPYEQYF. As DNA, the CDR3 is TGCGCCAGCAGCCCCCCAAGTCCCTACGAGCAGTACTTC.

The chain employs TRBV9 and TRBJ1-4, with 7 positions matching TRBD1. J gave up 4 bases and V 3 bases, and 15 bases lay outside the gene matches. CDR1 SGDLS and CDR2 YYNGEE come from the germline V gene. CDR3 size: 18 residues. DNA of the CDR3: TGTGCCAGCAGCGAACAGGGGCGAGTCCCAATAGATAATGAAAAACTGTTTTTT. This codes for CASSEQGRVPIDNEKLFF. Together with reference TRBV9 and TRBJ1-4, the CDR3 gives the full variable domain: DSGVTQTPKHLITATGQRVTLRCSPRSGDLSVYWYQQSLDQGLQFLIQYYNGEERAKGNILERFSAQQFPDLHSELNLSSLELGDSALYFCASSEQGRVPIDNEKLFFGSGTQLSVL.

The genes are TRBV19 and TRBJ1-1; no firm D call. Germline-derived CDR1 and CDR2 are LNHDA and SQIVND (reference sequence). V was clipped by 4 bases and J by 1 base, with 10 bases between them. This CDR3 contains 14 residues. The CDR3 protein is CASSTRAENTEAFF. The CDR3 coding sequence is TGTGCCAGTAGTACCCGGGCGGAGAACACTGAAGCTTTCTTT.